Following are 2 T cell receptor beta chains from one sample sequenced in a study of beta chain features in type 1 diabetes. Isolated RNA was reverse transcribed in full, so expressed TCRB transcripts were sequenced. The method was immunoSEQ multiplex PCR; TCRdb's version includes in-frame clones alone and lacks a portion of them. The table records around 140,000 clones, over 8% of them present only once. Sequencing was carried out using central memory CD4+ T cells from blood. The source is a woman aged 40 to 49 in good health.

This clone was found a few times. The V call is TRBV9, the J call TRBJ2-1, with 15 nucleotides matching TRBD2. The CDR3 is made up of 16 amino acids. Germline V gives CDR1 SGDLS, CDR2 YYNGEE. Losses at the gene ends were 4 bases for V and 8 bases for J; bases not matched to a gene: 7. CDR3 in DNA: TGTGCCAGCAGCCAGGGACTAGCGGGGGGAGGCGATGAGCAGTTCTTC. Its protein product is CASSQGLAGGGDEQFF.

J is TRBJ1-1 and V is TRBV10-3; D gene uncertain. Germline lookup yields CDR1 ENHRY and CDR2 SYGVKD. Trimming took off 3 bases at V and 1 base at J, with 9 bases between the two ends. There are 14 residues in the CDR3. Here the CDR3 reads CAISDPTGNTEAFF. In DNA, the CDR3 is TGTGCCATCAGTGACCCTACGGGGAACACTGAAGCTTTCTTT.